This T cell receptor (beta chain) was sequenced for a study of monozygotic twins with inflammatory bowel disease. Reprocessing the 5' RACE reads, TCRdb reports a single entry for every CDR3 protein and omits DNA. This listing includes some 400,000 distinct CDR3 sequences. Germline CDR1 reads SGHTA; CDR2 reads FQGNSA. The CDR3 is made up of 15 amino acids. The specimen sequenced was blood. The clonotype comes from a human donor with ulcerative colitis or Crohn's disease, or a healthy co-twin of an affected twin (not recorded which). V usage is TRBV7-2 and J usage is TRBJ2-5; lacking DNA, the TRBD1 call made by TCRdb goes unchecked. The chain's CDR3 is CASSLMGGQMETQYF.